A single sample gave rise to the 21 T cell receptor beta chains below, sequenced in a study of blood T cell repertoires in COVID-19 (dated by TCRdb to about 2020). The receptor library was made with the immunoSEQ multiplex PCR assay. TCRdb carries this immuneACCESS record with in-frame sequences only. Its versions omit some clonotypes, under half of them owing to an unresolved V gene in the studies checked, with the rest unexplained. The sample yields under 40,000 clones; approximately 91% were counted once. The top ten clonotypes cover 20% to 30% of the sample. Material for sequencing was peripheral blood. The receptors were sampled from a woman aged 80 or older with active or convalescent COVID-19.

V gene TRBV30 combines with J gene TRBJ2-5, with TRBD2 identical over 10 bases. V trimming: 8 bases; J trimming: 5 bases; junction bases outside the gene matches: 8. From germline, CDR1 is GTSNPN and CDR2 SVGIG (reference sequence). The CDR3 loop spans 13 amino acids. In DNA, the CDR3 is TGTGCCGCCCCTAGCGGGGGTGGGGAGACCCAGTACTTC. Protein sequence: CAAPSGGGETQYF. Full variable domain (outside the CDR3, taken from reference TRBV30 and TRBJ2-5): SQTIHQWPATLVQPVGSPLSLECTVEGTSNPNLYWYRQAAGRGLQLLFYSVGIGQISSEVPQNLSASRPQDRQFILSSKKLLLSDSGFYLCAAPSGGGETQYFGPGTRLLVL.

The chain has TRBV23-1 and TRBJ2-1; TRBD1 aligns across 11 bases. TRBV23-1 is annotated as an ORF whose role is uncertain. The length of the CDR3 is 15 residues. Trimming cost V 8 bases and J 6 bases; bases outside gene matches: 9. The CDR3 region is CASSARDRGGNEQFF. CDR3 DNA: TGCGCCAGCTCGGCCAGGGACAGGGGGGGCAATGAGCAGTTCTTC.

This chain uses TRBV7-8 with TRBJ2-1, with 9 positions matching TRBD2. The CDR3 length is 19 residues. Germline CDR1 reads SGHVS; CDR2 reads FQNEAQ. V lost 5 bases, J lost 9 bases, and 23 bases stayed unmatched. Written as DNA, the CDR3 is TGTGCCAGCAGCCCCCCGGGGGTCGGGGCGGGGGGGCAGTTTCTTGAGCAGTTCTTC. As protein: CASSPPGVGAGGQFLEQFF. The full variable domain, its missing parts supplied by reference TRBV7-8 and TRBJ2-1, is GAGVSQSPRYKVAKRGQDVALRCDPISGHVSLFWYQQALGQGPEFLTYFQNEAQLDKSGLPSDRFFAERPEGSVSTLKIQRTQQEDSAVYLCASSPPGVGAGGQFLEQFFGPGTRLTVL.

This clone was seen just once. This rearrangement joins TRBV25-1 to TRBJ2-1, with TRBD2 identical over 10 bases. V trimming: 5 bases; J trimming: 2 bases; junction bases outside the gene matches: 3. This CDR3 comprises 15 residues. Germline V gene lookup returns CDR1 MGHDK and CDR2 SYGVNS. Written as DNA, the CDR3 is TGTGCCAGCAGTAGCGGGGGGGTTCCCTACAATGAGCAGTTCTTC. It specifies CASSSGGVPYNEQFF.

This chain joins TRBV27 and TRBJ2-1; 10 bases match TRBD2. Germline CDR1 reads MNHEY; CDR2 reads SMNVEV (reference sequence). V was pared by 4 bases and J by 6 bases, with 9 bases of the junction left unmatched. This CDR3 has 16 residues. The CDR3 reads CASSSLTSGACNEQFF. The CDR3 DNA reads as TGTGCCAGCAGTTCCCTCACTAGCGGGGCTTGCAATGAGCAGTTCTTC.

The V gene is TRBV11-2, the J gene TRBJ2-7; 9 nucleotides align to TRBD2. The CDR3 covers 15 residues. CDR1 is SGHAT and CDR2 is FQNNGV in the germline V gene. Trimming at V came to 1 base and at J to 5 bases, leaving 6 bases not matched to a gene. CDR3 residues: CASSLGGSGGHEQYF. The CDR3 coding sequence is TGTGCCAGCAGCTTAGGGGGTAGCGGGGGCCACGAGCAGTACTTC.

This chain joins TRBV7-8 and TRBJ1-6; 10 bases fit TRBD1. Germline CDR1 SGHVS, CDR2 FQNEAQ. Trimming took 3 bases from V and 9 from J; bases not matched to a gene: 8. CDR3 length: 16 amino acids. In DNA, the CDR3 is TGTGCCAGCAGCTTTATGGGACAGGGGCTAGGTTCACCCCTCCACTTT. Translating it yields CASSFMGQGLGSPLHF.

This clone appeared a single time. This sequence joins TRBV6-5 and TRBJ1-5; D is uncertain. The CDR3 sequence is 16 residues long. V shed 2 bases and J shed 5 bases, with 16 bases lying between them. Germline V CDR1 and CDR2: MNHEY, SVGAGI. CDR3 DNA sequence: TGTGCCAGCAGTTACGGCTCTGGCCGCCCACATCAGCCCCAGCATTTT. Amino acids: CASSYGSGRPHQPQHF.

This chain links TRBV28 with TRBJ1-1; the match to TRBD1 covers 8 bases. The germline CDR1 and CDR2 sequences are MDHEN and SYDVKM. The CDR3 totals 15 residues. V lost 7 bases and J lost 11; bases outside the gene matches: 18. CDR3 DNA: TGTGCCAGCACCCCTCCAGGATGGACAGGGCAAGGGGCTTTCTTT. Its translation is CASTPPGWTGQGAFF.

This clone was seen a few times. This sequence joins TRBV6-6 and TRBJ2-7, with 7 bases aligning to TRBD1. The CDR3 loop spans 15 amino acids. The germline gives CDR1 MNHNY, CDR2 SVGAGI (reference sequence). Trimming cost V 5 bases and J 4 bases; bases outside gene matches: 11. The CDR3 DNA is TGTGCCAGCAGTCCGATAGACAGGGAAGGTTACGAGCAGTACTTC. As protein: CASSPIDREGYEQYF.

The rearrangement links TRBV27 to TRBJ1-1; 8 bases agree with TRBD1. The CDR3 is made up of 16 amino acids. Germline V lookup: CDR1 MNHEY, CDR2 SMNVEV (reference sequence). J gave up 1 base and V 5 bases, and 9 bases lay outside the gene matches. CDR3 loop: CASSNLVGQGNTEAFF. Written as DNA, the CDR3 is TGTGCCAGCAGTAACCTTGTAGGACAGGGGAACACTGAAGCTTTCTTT.

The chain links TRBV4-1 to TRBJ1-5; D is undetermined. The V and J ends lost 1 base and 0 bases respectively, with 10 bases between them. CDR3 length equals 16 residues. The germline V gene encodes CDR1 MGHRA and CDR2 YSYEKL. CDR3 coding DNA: TGCGCCAGCAGCCAAGGGTTAGCATATAGCAATCAGCCCCAGCATTTT. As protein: CASSQGLAYSNQPQHF.

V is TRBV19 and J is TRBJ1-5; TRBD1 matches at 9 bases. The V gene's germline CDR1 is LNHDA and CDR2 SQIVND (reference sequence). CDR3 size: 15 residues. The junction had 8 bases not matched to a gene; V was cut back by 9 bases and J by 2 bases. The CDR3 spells CASKGRQGGNQPQHF. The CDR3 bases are TGTGCCAGCAAGGGCCGACAGGGGGGCAATCAGCCCCAGCATTTT.

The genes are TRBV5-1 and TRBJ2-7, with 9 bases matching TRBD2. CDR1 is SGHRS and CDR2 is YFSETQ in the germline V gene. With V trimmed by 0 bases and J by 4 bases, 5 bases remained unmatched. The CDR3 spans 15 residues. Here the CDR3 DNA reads TGCGCCAGCAGCTTGGGGCTAGCGGGGAAATACGAGCAGTACTTC. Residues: CASSLGLAGKYEQYF.

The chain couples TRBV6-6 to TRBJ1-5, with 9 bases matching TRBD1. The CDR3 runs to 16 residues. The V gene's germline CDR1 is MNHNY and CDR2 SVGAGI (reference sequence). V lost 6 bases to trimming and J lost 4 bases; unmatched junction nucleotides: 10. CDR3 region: CASRTGQGNENQPQHF. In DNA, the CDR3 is TGTGCCAGCAGAACTGGACAGGGGAATGAGAATCAGCCCCAGCATTTT.

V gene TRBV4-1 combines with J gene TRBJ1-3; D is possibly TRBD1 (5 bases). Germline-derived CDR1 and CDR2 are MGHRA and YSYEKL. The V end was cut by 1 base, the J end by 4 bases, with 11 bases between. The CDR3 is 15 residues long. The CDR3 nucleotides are TGCGCCAGCAGCCAAGCCAGGGTTTCGGGAAACACCATATATTTT. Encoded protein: CASSQARVSGNTIYF.

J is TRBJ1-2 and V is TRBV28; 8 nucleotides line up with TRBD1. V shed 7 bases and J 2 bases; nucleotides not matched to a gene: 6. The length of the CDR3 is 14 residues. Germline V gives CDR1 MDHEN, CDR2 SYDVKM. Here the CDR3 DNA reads TGTGCCAGCACCTATAGGGACAGGAACTATGGCTACACCTTC. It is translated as CASTYRDRNYGYTF.

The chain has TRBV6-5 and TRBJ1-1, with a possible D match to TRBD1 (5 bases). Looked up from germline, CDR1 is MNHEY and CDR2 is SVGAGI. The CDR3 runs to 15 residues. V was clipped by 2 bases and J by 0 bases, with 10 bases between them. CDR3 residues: CASSYDSSMNTEAFF. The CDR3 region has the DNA TGTGCCAGCAGTTACGACAGCTCCATGAACACTGAAGCTTTCTTT.

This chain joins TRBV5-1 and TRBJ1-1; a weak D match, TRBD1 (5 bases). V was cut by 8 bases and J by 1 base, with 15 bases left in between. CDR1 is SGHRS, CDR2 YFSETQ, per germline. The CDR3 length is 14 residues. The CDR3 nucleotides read TGCGCCAGATATAACAGGAGTTGGAACACTGAAGCTTTCTTT. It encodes CARYNRSWNTEAFF.

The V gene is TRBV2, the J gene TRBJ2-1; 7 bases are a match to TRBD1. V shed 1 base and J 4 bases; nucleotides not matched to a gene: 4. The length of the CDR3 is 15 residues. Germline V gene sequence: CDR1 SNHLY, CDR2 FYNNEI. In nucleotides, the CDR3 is TGTGCCAGCAGTGAAGGACAGGGTACGTACAATGAGCAGTTCTTC. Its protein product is CASSEGQGTYNEQFF.

CDR3 amino acids: CASSIRGGDNSPLHF. The CDR3 DNA reads as TGTGCCAGTAGTATACGAGGGGGGGATAATTCACCCCTCCACTTT. The V and J genes are TRBV19 and TRBJ1-6; D perhaps matches TRBD1 (6 bases). The CDR3 runs 15 residues. The V gene's germline CDR1 is LNHDA and CDR2 SQIVND (reference sequence). The V gene lost 2 bases and the J gene lost 5 bases, with 10 bases spanning the gap.